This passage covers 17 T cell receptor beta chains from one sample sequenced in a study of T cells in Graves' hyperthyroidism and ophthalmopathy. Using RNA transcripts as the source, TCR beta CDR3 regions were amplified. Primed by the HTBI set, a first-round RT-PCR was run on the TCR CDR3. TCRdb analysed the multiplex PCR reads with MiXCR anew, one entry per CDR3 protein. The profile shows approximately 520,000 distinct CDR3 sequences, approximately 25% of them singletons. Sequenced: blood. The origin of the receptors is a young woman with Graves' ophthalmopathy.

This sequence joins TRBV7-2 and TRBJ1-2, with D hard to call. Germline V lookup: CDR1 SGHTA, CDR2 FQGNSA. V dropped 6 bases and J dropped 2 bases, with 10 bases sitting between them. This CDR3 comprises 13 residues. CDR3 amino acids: CASRPTENYGYTF. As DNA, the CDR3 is TGTGCCAGCAGGCCCACAGAAAACTATGGCTACACCTTC. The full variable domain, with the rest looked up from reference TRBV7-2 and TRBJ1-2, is GAGVSQSPSNKVTEKGKDVELRCDPISGHTALYWYRQSLGQGLEFLIYFQGNSAPDKSGLPSDRFSAERTGGSVSTLTIQRTQQEDSAVYLCASRPTENYGYTFGSGTRLTVV.

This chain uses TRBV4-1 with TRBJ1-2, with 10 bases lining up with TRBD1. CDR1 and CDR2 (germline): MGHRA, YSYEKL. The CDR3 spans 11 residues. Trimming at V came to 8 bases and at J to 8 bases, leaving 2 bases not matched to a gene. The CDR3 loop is CASRGQGGYTF. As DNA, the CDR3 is TGCGCCAGCCGGGGACAGGGGGGCTACACCTTC.

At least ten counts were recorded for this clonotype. CDR3 residues: CASSYSEDRGNTGELFF. CDR3 in DNA: TGTGCCAGCAGTTACTCAGAAGACAGGGGGAACACCGGGGAGCTGTTTTTT. The V call is TRBV6-5, the J call TRBJ2-2; 8 nucleotides align to TRBD1. Germline CDR1 MNHEY, CDR2 SVGAGI. The V and J ends lost 0 bases and 1 base, in that order; junction bases with no gene match: 4. The CDR3 loop spans 17 amino acids.

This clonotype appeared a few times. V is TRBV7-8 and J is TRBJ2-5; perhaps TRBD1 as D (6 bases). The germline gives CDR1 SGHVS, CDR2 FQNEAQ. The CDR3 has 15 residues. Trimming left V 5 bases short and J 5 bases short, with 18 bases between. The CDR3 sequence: CASSPTGPPGETQYF. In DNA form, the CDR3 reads TGTGCCAGCAGCCCGACAGGTCCCCCCGGGGAGACCCAGTACTTC.

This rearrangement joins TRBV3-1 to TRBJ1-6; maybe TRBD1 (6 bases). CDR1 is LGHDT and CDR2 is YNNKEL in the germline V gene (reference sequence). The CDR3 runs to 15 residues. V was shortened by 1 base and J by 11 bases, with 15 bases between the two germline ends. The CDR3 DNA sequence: TGTGCCAGCAGCCAAGTGGCACAGGGTGGCCCACCCCTCCACTTT. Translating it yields CASSQVAQGGPPLHF.

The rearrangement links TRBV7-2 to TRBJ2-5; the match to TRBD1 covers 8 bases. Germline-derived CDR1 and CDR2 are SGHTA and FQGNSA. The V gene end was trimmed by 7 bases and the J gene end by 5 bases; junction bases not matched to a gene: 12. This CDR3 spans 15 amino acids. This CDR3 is CASTVPRTGRETQYF. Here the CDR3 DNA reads TGTGCCAGCACCGTTCCGAGGACAGGGCGGGAGACCCAGTACTTC.

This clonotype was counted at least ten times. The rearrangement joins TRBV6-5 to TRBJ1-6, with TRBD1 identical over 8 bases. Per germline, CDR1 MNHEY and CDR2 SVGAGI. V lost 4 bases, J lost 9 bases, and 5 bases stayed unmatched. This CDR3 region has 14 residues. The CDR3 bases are TGTGCCAGCAGTTCGGCAGGGGGCGGTTCACCCCTCCACTTT. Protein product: CASSSAGGGSPLHF.

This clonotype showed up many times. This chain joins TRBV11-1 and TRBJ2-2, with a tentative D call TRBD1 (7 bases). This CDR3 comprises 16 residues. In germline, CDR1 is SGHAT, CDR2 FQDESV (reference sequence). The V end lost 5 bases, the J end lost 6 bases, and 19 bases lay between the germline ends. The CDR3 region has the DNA TGTGCCAGCAGCGGAACAGGGGAGGAGCGCGCCGGGGAGCTGTTTTTT. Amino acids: CASSGTGEERAGELFF.

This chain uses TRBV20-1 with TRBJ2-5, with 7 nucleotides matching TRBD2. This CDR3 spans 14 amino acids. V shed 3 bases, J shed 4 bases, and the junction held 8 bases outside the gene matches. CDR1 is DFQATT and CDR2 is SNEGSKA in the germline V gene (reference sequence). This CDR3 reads CSARAGRVGETQYF. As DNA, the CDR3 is TGCAGTGCTAGGGCGGGGAGGGTAGGAGAGACCCAGTACTTC.

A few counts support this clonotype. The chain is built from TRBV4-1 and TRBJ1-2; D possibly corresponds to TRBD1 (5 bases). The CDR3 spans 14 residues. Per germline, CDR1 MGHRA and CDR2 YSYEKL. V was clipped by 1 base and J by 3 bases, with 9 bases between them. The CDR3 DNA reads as TGCGCCAGCAGCCAAGCTGCCAGGGACTATGGCTACACCTTC. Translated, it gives CASSQAARDYGYTF.

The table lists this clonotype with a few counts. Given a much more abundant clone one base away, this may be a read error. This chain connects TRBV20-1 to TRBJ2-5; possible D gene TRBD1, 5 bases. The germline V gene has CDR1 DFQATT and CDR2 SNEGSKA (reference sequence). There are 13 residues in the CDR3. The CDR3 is CSASAGPQETKYF. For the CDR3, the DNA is TGCAGTGCAAGCGCAGGGCCTCAAGAGACCAAGTACTTC.

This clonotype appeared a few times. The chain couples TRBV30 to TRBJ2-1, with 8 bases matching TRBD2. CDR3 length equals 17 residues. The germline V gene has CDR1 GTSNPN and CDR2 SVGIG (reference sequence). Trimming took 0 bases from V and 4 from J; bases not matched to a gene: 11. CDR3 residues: CAWSVRWAGGPYNEQFF. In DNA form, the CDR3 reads TGTGCCTGGAGTGTACGGTGGGCGGGGGGTCCATACAATGAGCAGTTCTTC. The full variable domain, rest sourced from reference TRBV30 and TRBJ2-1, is SQTIHQWPATLVQPVGSPLSLECTVEGTSNPNLYWYRQAAGRGLQLLFYSVGIGQISSEVPQNLSASRPQDRQFILSSKKLLLSDSGFYLCAWSVRWAGGPYNEQFFGPGTRLTVL.

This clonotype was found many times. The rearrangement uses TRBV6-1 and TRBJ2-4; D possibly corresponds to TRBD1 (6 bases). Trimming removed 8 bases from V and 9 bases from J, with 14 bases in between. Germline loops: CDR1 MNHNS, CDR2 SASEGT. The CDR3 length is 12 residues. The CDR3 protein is CASGGRGGIQYF. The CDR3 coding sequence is TGTGCCAGCGGGGGCAGGGGCGGCATTCAGTACTTC.

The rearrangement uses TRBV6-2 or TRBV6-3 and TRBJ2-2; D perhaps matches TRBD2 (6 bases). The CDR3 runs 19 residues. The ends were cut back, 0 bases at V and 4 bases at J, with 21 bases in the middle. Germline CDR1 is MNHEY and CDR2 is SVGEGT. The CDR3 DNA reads TGTGCCAGCAGTTACTCGGGCGGGGAGCAGGCCGGCGGCACCGGGGAGCTGTTTTTT. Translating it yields CASSYSGGEQAGGTGELFF.

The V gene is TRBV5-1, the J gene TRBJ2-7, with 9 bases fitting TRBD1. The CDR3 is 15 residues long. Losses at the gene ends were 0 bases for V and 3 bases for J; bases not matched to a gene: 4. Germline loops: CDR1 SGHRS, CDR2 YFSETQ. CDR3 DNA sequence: TGCGCCAGCAGCTTGGAGGGACAGGGTTTCTACGAGCAGTACTTC. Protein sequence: CASSLEGQGFYEQYF. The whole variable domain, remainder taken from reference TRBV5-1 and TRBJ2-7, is KAGVTQTPRYLIKTRGQQVTLSCSPISGHRSVSWYQQTPGQGLQFLFEYFSETQRNKGNFPGRFSGRQFSNSRSEMNVSTLELGDSALYLCASSLEGQGFYEQYFGPGTRLTVT.

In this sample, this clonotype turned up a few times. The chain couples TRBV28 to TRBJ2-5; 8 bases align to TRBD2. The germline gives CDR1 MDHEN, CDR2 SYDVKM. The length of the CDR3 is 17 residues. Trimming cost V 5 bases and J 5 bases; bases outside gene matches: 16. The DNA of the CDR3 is TGTGCCAGCAGTATTGGAGCCCGCTTCGGGGGGGGGGAGACCCAGTACTTC. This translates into CASSIGARFGGGETQYF.

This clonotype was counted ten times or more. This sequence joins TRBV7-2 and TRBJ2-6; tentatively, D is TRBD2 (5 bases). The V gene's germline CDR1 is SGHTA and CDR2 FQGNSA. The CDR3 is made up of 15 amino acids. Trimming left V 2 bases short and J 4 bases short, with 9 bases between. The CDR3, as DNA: TGTGCCAGCAGCTTAAGCGGTTCGGGGGCCAACGTCCTGACTTTC. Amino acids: CASSLSGSGANVLTF.